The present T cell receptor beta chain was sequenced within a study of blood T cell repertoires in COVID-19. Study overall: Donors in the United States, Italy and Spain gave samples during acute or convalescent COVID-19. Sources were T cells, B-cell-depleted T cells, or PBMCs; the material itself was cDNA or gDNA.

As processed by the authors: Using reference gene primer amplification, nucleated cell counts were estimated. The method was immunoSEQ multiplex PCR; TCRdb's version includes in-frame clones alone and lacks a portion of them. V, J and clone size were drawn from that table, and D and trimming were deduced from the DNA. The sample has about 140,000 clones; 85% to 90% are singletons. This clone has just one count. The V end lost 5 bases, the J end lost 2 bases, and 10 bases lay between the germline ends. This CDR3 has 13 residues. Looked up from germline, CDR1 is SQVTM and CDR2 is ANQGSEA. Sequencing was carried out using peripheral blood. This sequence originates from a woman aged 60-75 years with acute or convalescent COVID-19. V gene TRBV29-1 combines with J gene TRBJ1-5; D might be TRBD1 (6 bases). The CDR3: CSVKSGGNQPQHF. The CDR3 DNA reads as TGCAGCGTTAAGTCAGGGGGCAATCAGCCCCAGCATTTT.